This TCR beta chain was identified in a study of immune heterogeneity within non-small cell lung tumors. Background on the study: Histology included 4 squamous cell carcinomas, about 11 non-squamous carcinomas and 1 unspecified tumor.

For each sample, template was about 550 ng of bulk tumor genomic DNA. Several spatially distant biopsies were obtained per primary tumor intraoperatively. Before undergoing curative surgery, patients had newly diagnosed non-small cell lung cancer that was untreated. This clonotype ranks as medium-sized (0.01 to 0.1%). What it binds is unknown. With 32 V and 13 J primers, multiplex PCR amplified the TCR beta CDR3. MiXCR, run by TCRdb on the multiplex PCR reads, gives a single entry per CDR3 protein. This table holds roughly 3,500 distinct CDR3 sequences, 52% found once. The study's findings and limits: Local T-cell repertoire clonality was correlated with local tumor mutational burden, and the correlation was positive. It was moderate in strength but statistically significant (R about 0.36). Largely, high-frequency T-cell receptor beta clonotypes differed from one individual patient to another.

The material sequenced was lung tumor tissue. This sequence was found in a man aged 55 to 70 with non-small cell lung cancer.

The CDR3 DNA follows: TGTGCCAGCAGCTACGGGGCGACCTACGAGCAGTACTTC. It codes for CASSYGATYEQYF. This chain uses TRBV11-3 with TRBJ2-7; either TRBD1 or TRBD2 may supply D (5 bases each). V lost 4 bases to trimming and J lost 2 bases, with 9 bases between them. The CDR3 sequence is 13 residues long. The germline V gene has CDR1 SGHNT and CDR2 YENEEA.